This TCR beta chain stems from a study of shared clonotypes between healthy human individuals. Libraries were prepared by immunoSEQ multiplex PCR; TCRdb keeps only in-frame clonotypes and omits some of them. The table lists 650,000 to 800,000 clones, around 90% of them singletons, with approximately 22% in the top ten. Only CD45RO-negative cells positively selected for CCR7 counted as naive CD8 cells, so terminally differentiated effector memory CD45RA+ cells were excluded. J gave up 8 bases and V 7 bases, and 11 bases lay outside the gene matches. CDR1 PRHDT and CDR2 FYEKMQ come from the germline V gene (reference sequence). The CDR3 consists of 16 residues.

The sequence was obtained from a man younger than 40 in good health. The rearrangement joins TRBV13 to TRBJ2-1, with 13 bases matching TRBD2. The sequenced material came from naive CD8+ T cells sorted from blood. This CDR3 reads CASTLGTSGMGDEQFF. The CDR3 DNA is TGTGCCAGCACCCTGGGGACTAGCGGGATGGGCGATGAGCAGTTCTTC.